The clone carrying this TCR beta chain was found many times. Trimming shortened V by 6 bases and J by 2 bases, and 13 bases separated the two germline ends. CDR3 length: 14 amino acids. In germline, CDR1 is ENHRY, CDR2 SYGVKD. This specimen belongs to a study of neurological immune-mediated disorders. TCRdb redid the calling of the 5' RACE reads with MiXCR, one entry per CDR3 protein. The sample contains more than 35,000 distinct CDR3 sequences, about 6.3% of which appear only once. Volunteers attending a blood bank in Maryland, USA, served as healthy controls. V gene TRBV10-3 combines with J gene TRBJ1-1; tentative D call: TRBD1 (6 bases). This sequence originates from a middle-aged woman in good health. Material for sequencing was CD4+ T cells from blood. The CDR3 bases are TGTGCCATCAGGACCACAGGGTTCAACACTGAAGCTTTCTTT. Protein: CAIRTTGFNTEAFF.